The 10 T cell receptor beta chains in this list originate from one sample, sequenced in a study of cytomegalovirus exposure and HLA in healthy donors. A multiplex PCR was run with 60 Vbeta primers and 13 Jbeta primers. Clones were read by immunoSEQ multiplex PCR, and TCRdb kept only the in-frame ones, dropping some. The sample includes some 130,000 clones, around three quarters of them seen just once. The sequencing input was PBMCs. The receptors here all came from a man aged 40-50 years in good health and CMV-seropositive.

V gene TRBV4-1 combines with J gene TRBJ2-7; 8 bases align to TRBD2. Germline-derived CDR1 and CDR2 are MGHRA and YSYEKL. The CDR3 is made up of 15 amino acids. Trimming at V came to 4 bases and at J to 1 base, leaving 6 bases not matched to a gene. CDR3 residues: CASSRELAESYEQYF. The CDR3 nucleotides are TGCGCCAGCAGCCGGGAACTAGCGGAGTCCTACGAGCAGTACTTC.

This sequence joins TRBV27 and TRBJ1-5; D is possibly TRBD1 (5 bases). CDR3 length: 14 residues. The germline CDR1 and CDR2 sequences are MNHEY and SMNVEV (reference sequence). V shed 6 bases and J shed 3 bases, with 12 bases lying between them. The CDR3: CASRKGGVNQPQHF. CDR3 nucleotides: TGTGCCAGCAGAAAGGGAGGGGTCAATCAGCCCCAGCATTTT.

The chain combines TRBV9 with TRBJ1-2; TRBD1 is a possible D gene (5 bases). With 0 bases removed from V and 3 bases from J, the gap between germline ends came to 6 bases. CDR3 length equals 13 residues. Per germline, CDR1 SGDLS and CDR2 YYNGEE. The CDR3 bases are TGTGCCAGCAGCGTAGCCAGGGACTATGGCTACACCTTC. The encoded protein is CASSVARDYGYTF.

V and J are TRBV29-1 and TRBJ2-1; TRBD2 matches at 13 bases. In germline, CDR1 is SQVTM, CDR2 ANQGSEA. The junction had 5 bases not matched to a gene; V was cut back by 6 bases and J by 9 bases. The CDR3 spans 13 residues. The CDR3: CSVGTSGNSEQFF. CDR3 nucleotides: TGCAGCGTGGGGACTAGCGGGAATAGTGAGCAGTTCTTC.

V usage is TRBV5-1 and J usage is TRBJ2-2, with no clear D. Trimming took off 0 bases at V and 1 base at J, with 10 bases between the two ends. The CDR3 has 16 residues. In germline, CDR1 is SGHRS, CDR2 YFSETQ. CDR3 nucleotide sequence: TGCGCCAGCAGCTTGGAACTGCCTATGAACACCGGGGAGCTGTTTTTT. Protein product: CASSLELPMNTGELFF.

V usage is TRBV6-5 and J usage is TRBJ1-5; no clear D gene. Germline CDR1 reads MNHEY; CDR2 reads SVGAGI. The CDR3 is 14 amino acids. V lost 6 bases to trimming and J lost 5 bases, with 14 bases between them. CDR3 nucleotide sequence: TGTGCCAGCAGCCTAGTTTCGCGGGATCAGCCCCAGCATTTT. Its protein product is CASSLVSRDQPQHF.

This chain connects TRBV4-1 to TRBJ2-2; 13 bases are a match to TRBD2. The germline V gene has CDR1 MGHRA and CDR2 YSYEKL. V gave up 4 bases and J gave up 6 bases; unmatched junction bases: 11. This CDR3 region has 18 residues. The CDR3 DNA is TGCGCCAGCAGCCCACGAGGAGGACTAGCGGGAGACGCCGGGGAGCTGTTTTTT. Protein sequence: CASSPRGGLAGDAGELFF.

The chain couples TRBV7-6 to TRBJ2-1, with 11 bases that match TRBD2. This CDR3 has 15 amino acids. Germline CDR1 reads SGHVS; CDR2 reads FNYEAQ. After removal of 5 bases from V and 3 bases from J, the junction contained 3 bases not matched to a gene. The CDR3 sequence is CASSPTSGNYNEQFF. The CDR3 nucleotides are TGTGCCAGCAGCCCGACTAGCGGGAACTACAATGAGCAGTTCTTC. Variable domain in full (rest from reference TRBV7-6 and TRBJ2-1): GAGVSQSPRYKVTKRGQDVALRCDPISGHVSLYWYRQALGQGPEFLTYFNYEAQQDKSGLPNDRFSAERPEGSISTLTIQRTEQRDSAMYRCASSPTSGNYNEQFFGPGTRLTVL.

V and J are TRBV6-6 and TRBJ1-1; 7 nucleotides match TRBD1. The J segment lost 3 bases and the V segment lost 6 bases, leaving 13 bases of the junction unmatched. The CDR3 runs to 16 residues. CDR1 and CDR2 from the germline V gene are MNHNY and SVGAGI (reference sequence). In DNA form, the CDR3 reads TGTGCCAGCAGAGGGCAGGGGGGCGATGGCCACACTGAAGCTTTCTTT. Protein product: CASRGQGGDGHTEAFF.

The J gene is TRBJ1-5, the V gene TRBV7-8; D unclear. Germline V CDR1 and CDR2: SGHVS, FQNEAQ. Trimming took 1 base from V and 6 from J, leaving 16 bases between them. The CDR3 contains 16 residues. The CDR3 coding sequence is TGTGCCAGCAGCTTAGGCCTAACCAGATCGGGTCAGCCCCAGCATTTT. Protein sequence: CASSLGLTRSGQPQHF.